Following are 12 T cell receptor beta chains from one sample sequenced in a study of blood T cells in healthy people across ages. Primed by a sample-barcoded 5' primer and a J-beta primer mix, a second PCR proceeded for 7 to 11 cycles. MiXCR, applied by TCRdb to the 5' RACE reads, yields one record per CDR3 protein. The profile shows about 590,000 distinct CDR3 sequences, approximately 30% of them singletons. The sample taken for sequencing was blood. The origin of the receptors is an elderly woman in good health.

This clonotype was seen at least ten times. Here the CDR3 reads CASSLHQGGASYEQYF. The CDR3 DNA is TGTGCCAGCAGCTTACATCAAGGGGGGGCCTCCTACGAGCAGTACTTC. The chain links TRBV7-2 to TRBJ2-7; tentatively, D is TRBD2 (7 bases). V lost 2 bases to trimming and J lost 0 bases, with 14 bases between them. The V gene's germline CDR1 is SGHTA and CDR2 FQGNSA. The CDR3 has 16 amino acids.

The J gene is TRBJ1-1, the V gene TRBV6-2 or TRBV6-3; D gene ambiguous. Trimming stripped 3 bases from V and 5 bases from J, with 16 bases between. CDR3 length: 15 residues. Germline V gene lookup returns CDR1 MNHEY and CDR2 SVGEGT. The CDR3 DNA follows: TGTGCCAGCAGTTATACACAGAGGGAGAATACTGAAGCTTTCTTT. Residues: CASSYTQRENTEAFF.

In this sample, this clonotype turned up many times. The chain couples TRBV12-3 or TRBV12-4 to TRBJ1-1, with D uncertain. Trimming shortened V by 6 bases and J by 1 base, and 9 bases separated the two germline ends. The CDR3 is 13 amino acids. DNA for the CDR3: TGTGCCAGCAGGTTCGAGAGGAACACTGAAGCTTTCTTT. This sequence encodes CASRFERNTEAFF.

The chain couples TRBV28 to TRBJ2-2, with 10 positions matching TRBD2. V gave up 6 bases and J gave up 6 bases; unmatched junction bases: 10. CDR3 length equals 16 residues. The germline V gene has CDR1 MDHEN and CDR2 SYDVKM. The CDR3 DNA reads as TGTGCCAGCAGAACCCTTAGCGGGGGGTTCGCCGGGGAGCTGTTTTTT. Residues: CASRTLSGGFAGELFF. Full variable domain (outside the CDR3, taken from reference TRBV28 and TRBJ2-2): DVKVTQSSRYLVKRTGEKVFLECVQDMDHENMFWYRQDPGLGLRLIYFSYDVKMKEKGDIPEGYSVSREKKERFSLILESASTNQTSMYLCASRTLSGGFAGELFFGEGSRLTVL.

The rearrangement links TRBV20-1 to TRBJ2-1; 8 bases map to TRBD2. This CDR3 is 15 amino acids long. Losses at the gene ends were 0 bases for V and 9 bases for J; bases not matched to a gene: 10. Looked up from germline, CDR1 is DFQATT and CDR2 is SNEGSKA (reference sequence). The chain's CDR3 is CSARDPSGGPGEQFF. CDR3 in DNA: TGCAGTGCTAGAGATCCGAGCGGGGGCCCGGGTGAGCAGTTCTTC.

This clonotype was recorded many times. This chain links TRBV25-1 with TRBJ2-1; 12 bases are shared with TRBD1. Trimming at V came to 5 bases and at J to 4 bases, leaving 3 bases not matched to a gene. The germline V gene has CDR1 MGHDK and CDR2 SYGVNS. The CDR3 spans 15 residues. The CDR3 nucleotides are TGTGCCAGCAGTCAGGGACAGGGGGCGTACAATGAGCAGTTCTTC. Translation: CASSQGQGAYNEQFF. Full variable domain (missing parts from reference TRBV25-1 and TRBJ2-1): EADIYQTPRYLVIGTGKKITLECSQTMGHDKMYWYQQDPGMELHLIHYSYGVNSTEKGDLSSESTVSRIRTEHFPLTLESARPSHTSQYLCASSQGQGAYNEQFFGPGTRLTVL.

For the CDR3, the DNA is TGCAGTGCTAGAGATCTGCAGAACACAGATACGCAGTATTTT. The encoded protein is CSARDLQNTDTQYF. The gene calls are TRBV20-1 and TRBJ2-3; no reliable D call. Germline loops: CDR1 DFQATT, CDR2 SNEGSKA (reference sequence). The V gene lost 0 bases and the J gene lost 2 bases, with 9 bases spanning the gap. The CDR3 has 14 residues.

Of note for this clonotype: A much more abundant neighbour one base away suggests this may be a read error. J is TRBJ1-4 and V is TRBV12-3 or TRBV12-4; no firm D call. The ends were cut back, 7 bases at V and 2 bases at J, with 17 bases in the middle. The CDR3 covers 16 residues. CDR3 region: CASTTDGWKTNEKLFF. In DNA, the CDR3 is TGTGCCAGCACCACGGACGGGTGGAAGACTAATGAAAAACTGTTTTTT.

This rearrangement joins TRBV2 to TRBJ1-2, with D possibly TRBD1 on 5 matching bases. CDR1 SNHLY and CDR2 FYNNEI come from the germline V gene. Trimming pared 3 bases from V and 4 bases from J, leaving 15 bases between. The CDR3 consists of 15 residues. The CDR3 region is CASSEEDDRPYGYTF. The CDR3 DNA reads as TGTGCCAGCAGTGAGGAAGACGACAGACCCTATGGCTACACCTTC.

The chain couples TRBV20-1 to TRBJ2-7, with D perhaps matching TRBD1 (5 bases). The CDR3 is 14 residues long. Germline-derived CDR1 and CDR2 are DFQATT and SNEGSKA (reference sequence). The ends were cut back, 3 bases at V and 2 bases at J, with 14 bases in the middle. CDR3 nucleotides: TGCAGTGCTAGGCGAGCGCAGGGCCCCTACGAGCAGTACTTC. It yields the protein CSARRAQGPYEQYF.

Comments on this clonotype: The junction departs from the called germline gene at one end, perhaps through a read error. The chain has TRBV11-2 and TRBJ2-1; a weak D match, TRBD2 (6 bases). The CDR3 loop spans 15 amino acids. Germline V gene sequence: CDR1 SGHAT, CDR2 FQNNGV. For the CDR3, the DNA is TGTGCCAGCAGCTTCCTAGCGAACCTCAGGGATGAGCGGTTCTTC. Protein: CASSFLANLRDERFF.

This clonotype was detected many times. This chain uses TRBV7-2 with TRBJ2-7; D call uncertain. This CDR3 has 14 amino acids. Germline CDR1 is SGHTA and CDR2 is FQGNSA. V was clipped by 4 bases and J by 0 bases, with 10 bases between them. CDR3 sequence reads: CASSSTPSSYEQYF. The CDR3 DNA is TGTGCCAGCAGCTCAACGCCTTCCTCCTACGAGCAGTACTTC. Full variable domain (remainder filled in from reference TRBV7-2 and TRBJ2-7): GAGVSQSPSNKVTEKGKDVELRCDPISGHTALYWYRQSLGQGLEFLIYFQGNSAPDKSGLPSDRFSAERTGGSVSTLTIQRTQQEDSAVYLCASSSTPSSYEQYFGPGTRLTVT.